These 2 T cell receptor beta chains were sequenced from one sample in a study of regulatory T cells in long-lasting Graves disease. The time point is: persistent/refractory GD, antithyroid drugs over 5 years with positive TRAb. RNA isolated from PBMCs was used to make the TCR library. TCR beta libraries were built with iRepertoire HTBI primers and Arm-PCR of CDR3 regions. TCRdb fed the multiplex PCR reads into MiXCR, producing one record per CDR3 protein. The data hold around 430,000 distinct CDR3 sequences, with around a fifth observed a single time. Sequencing was performed on peripheral blood mononuclear cells (PBMCs), taken when the disease was refractory, from a patient treated with antithyroid drugs. All receptors come from a female donor with Graves disease.

The V and J genes are TRBV29-1 and TRBJ1-1, with 7 positions matching TRBD1. The CDR3 has 13 residues. Trimming took 5 bases from V and 2 from J; bases not matched to a gene: 5. Germline values: CDR1 SQVTM, CDR2 ANQGSEA. The chain's CDR3 is CSVRTGKNTEAFF. CDR3 sequence (DNA): TGCAGCGTTCGGACAGGCAAAAACACTGAAGCTTTCTTT.

This clonotype was counted at least ten times. V is TRBV7-2 and J is TRBJ1-1; no definite D call. V was cut by 0 bases and J by 5 bases, with 7 bases left in between. Germline CDR1 reads SGHTA; CDR2 reads FQGNSA. This CDR3 has 13 residues. CDR3 coding DNA: TGTGCCAGCAGCTTAGCGCTGGCGACTGAAGCTTTCTTT. The encoded protein is CASSLALATEAFF.